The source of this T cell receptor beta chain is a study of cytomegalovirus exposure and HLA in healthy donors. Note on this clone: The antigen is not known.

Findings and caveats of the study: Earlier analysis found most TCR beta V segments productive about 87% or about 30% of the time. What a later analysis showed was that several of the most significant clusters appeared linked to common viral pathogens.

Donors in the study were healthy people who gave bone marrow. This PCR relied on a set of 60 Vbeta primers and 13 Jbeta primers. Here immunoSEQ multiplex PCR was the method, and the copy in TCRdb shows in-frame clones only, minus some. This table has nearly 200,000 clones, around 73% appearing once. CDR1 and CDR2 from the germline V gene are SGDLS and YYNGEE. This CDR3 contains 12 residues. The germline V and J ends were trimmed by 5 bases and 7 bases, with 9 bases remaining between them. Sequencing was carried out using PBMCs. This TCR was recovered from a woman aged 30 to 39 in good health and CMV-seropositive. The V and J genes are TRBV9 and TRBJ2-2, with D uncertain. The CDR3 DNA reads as TGTGCCAGCAGTTCGTCTGTCGGGGAGCTGTTTTTT. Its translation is CASSSSVGELFF. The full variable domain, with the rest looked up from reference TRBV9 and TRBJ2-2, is DSGVTQTPKHLITATGQRVTLRCSPRSGDLSVYWYQQSLDQGLQFLIQYYNGEERAKGNILERFSAQQFPDLHSELNLSSLELGDSALYFCASSSSVGELFFGEGSRLTVL.